These T cell receptor beta chains were read from a single sample in a study of OX40 agonist ivuxolimab in advanced cancers. Profiling relied on immunoSEQ multiplex PCR, and the TCRdb table lists in-frame clones only, not all of them. Among some 27,000 clones listed, around nine tenths were seen once. Sequenced here: CD4+ or CD8+ T cells sorted from blood, sampled in a trial of the OX40 agonist ivuxolimab. Receptors originate from an adult with an advanced solid tumor such as melanoma, head and neck, liver or kidney cancer. Each CDR3 is given with its conserved first and last residue. A D gene is named only where the DNA matches it firmly. Clone size is not always given. Where it is, it says once, few, many or a class for expanded clones.

size: .; J: TRBJ1-4; D: .; V: TRBV4-1; DNA: TGCGCCAGCAGCCAAGATTTGACGGGGAATGAAAAACTGTTTTTT; CDR3: CASSQDLTGNEKLFF
size: once; J: TRBJ2-1; D: TRBD2; V: TRBV5-6; DNA: TGTGCCAGCAGCTTGGTCGGCGGGAGAATCGATGAGCAGTTCTTC; CDR3: CASSLVGGRIDEQFF
size: .; J: TRBJ2-2; D: .; V: TRBV11-2; DNA: TGTGCCAGCAGCCGTATGAGGGCGGGCACCGGGGAGCTGTTTTTT; CDR3: CASSRMRAGTGELFF
size: once; J: TRBJ1-4; D: .; V: TRBV15; DNA: TGTGCCACCAGCAGAGAGGGGACATTTGGCGAAAAACTGTTTTTT; CDR3: CATSREGTFGEKLFF
size: .; J: TRBJ2-7; D: TRBD1; V: TRBV5-5; DNA: TGTGCCAGCAGCACGGGACAGGGACCCTTCGAGCAGTACTTC; CDR3: CASSTGQGPFEQYF
size: .; J: TRBJ2-1; D: TRBD2; V: TRBV19; DNA: TGTGCCAGTAGTATTGAAGCGGGAGGGCCCCTCAATGAGCAGTTCTTC; CDR3: CASSIEAGGPLNEQFF
size: .; J: TRBJ2-3; D: .; V: TRBV9; DNA: TGTGCCAGCAGCGCTAGCCGGGACCCGGCATTTTGGGATACGCAGTATTTT; CDR3: CASSASRDPAFWDTQYF
size: .; J: TRBJ1-3; D: .; V: TRBV23-1; DNA: TGCGCCAGCAGCCTGGAGATCTCTGGAAACACCATATATTTT; CDR3: CASSLEISGNTIYF
size: .; J: TRBJ2-1; D: TRBD2; V: TRBV7-9; DNA: TGTGCCAGCAGCCCCCGGACTAGCTCAGATGAGCAGTTCTTC; CDR3: CASSPRTSSDEQFF
size: .; J: TRBJ2-2; D: .; V: TRBV9; DNA: TGTGCCAGCAGCGTTACGAGGAAGGGTGGGGAGCTGTTTTTT; CDR3: CASSVTRKGGELFF
size: once; J: TRBJ1-1; D: TRBD1; V: TRBV13; DNA: TGTGCCAGCAGCTATGGACAGGGCATTCTAACTGAAGCTTTCTTT; CDR3: CASSYGQGILTEAFF
size: .; J: TRBJ1-1; D: TRBD1; V: TRBV2; DNA: TGTGCCAGCAAGACCGACAGGGGGTACTCTATGAACACTGAAGCTTTCTTT; CDR3: CASKTDRGYSMNTEAFF
size: .; J: TRBJ1-1; D: .; V: TRBV6-1; DNA: TGTGCCAGCAGAGGACGGGAGTACTCGAACACTGAAGCTTTCTTT; CDR3: CASRGREYSNTEAFF
size: .; J: TRBJ2-1; D: .; V: TRBV7-9; DNA: TGTGCCAGCAGCCCCCAAACAACAGTGTCCTACAATGAGCAGTTCTTC; CDR3: CASSPQTTVSYNEQFF
size: .; J: TRBJ2-5; D: TRBD2; V: TRBV5-8; DNA: TGTGCCAGCAGCCCGGGGGGACTAGCGGGAGTAGGAGAGACCCAGTACTTC; CDR3: CASSPGGLAGVGETQYF
size: .; J: TRBJ2-7; D: .; V: TRBV1; DNA: TGCACCAGCAGACCTACTAGCGAGGAGCAGTACTTC; CDR3: CTSRPTSEEQYF
size: .; J: TRBJ2-7; D: TRBD1; V: TRBV29-1; DNA: TGCAGCGTTGTGGACAGGGTTACCTACGAGCAGTACTTC; CDR3: CSVVDRVTYEQYF
size: .; J: TRBJ2-2; D: .; V: TRBV5-1; DNA: TGCGCCAGCAGCCCACTTCCAGGGGGGGACACCGGGGAGCTGTTTTTT; CDR3: CASSPLPGGDTGELFF
size: .; J: TRBJ1-4; D: .; V: TRBV5-1; DNA: TGCGCCAGCAGCTCAACAGGCGGGGCTAATGAAAAACTGTTTTTT; CDR3: CASSSTGGANEKLFF
size: few; J: TRBJ1-1; D: .; V: TRBV9; DNA: TGTGCCAGCAGCGTATACGACGGGGGGAACACTGAAGCTTTCTTT; CDR3: CASSVYDGGNTEAFF
size: .; J: TRBJ2-3; D: TRBD2; V: TRBV5-1; DNA: TGCGCCCACGGGGGGGGCACAGATACGCAGTATTTT; CDR3: CAHGGGTDTQYF
size: .; J: TRBJ1-2; D: TRBD1; V: TRBV15; DNA: TGTGCCACCAGCAAGGACAGGATCTATGGCTACACCTTC; CDR3: CATSKDRIYGYTF
size: .; J: TRBJ2-1; D: TRBD2; V: TRBV14; DNA: TGTGCCAGCAGCCCCCGGACTAGCGGGAGGTGGGATGAGCAGTTCTTC; CDR3: CASSPRTSGRWDEQFF
size: .; J: TRBJ2-7; D: .; V: TRBV18; DNA: TGTGCCAGCTCACCAGGTTCCGGGCACGAGCAGTACTTC; CDR3: CASSPGSGHEQYF
size: .; J: TRBJ1-1; D: TRBD1; V: TRBV7-8; DNA: TGTGCCAGCAGCTTAGACGCGGGACAGGGAGGAGGGAGGACTGAAGCTTTCTTT; CDR3: CASSLDAGQGGGRTEAFF
size: .; J: TRBJ2-1; D: .; V: TRBV9; DNA: TGTGCCAGCAGCGTAGAATTAGCGAACAATGAGCAGTTCTTC; CDR3: CASSVELANNEQFF
size: .; J: TRBJ2-1; D: TRBD2; V: TRBV7-7; DNA: TGTGCCAGCAGCTCCCACCCGACTAGCGGGGACGGGGGTGAGCAGTTCTTC; CDR3: CASSSHPTSGDGGEQFF
size: .; J: TRBJ2-1; D: .; V: TRBV11-2; DNA: TGTGCCAGCAGCTTAGTAAGAAACAATGAGCAGTTCTTC; CDR3: CASSLVRNNEQFF
size: .; J: TRBJ2-3; D: .; V: TRBV30; DNA: TGTGCCTGGAGTAAATTCGGCACAGATACGCAGTATTTT; CDR3: CAWSKFGTDTQYF
size: .; J: TRBJ2-1; D: .; V: TRBV5-1; DNA: TGCGCCAGCAGCTTGGCCGGGCGCCTTAGCTCCTACAATGAGCAGTTCTTC; CDR3: CASSLAGRLSSYNEQFF
size: .; J: TRBJ2-2; D: .; V: TRBV5-7; DNA: TGTGCCAGCAGCTCCCTGGGAGCGGACCACCGGGGAGCTGTTTTT; CDR3: CASSSLGADHRGAVF
size: .; J: TRBJ2-1; D: .; V: TRBV19; DNA: TGTGCCAGTAGTATTTATAAGTACAATGAGCAGTTCTTC; CDR3: CASSIYKYNEQFF
size: few; J: TRBJ2-3; D: .; V: TRBV6-5; DNA: TGTGCCAGCAGTTACTCTTTTGGAGATACGCAGTATTTT; CDR3: CASSYSFGDTQYF
size: .; J: TRBJ1-4; D: TRBD1; V: TRBV5-4; DNA: TGTGCCAGCAGCCGAGCGACAGGGGGCAATGATGAAAAACTGTTTTTT; CDR3: CASSRATGGNDEKLFF
size: .; J: TRBJ2-7; D: .; V: TRBV11-2; DNA: TGTGCCAGCAGCTTAGATCTAGGGGTCTCCTACGAGCAGTACTTC; CDR3: CASSLDLGVSYEQYF
size: .; J: TRBJ2-5; D: .; V: TRBV29-1; DNA: TGCAGCGTTCCCTCGCCGGGCAGGGACGAGACCCAGTACTTC; CDR3: CSVPSPGRDETQYF
size: few; J: TRBJ2-1; D: .; V: TRBV10-1; DNA: TGCGCCAGCAGTGAGTGGAGTTCGGGAGTCGATGAGCAGTTCTTC; CDR3: CASSEWSSGVDEQFF